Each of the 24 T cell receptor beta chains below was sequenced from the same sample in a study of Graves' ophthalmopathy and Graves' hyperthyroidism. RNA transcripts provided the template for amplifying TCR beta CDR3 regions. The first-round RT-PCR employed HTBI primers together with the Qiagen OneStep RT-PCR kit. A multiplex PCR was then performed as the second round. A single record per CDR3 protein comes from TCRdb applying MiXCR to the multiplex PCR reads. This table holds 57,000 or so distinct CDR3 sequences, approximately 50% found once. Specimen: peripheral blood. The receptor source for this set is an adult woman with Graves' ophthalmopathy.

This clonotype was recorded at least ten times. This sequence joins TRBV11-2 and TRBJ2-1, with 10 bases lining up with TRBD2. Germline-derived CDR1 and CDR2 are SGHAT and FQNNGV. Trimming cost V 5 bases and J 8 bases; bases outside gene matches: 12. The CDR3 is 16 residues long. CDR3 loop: CASSQISSGSLYEQFF. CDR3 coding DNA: TGTGCCAGCAGCCAGATCTCTAGCGGGAGTCTCTATGAGCAGTTCTTC.

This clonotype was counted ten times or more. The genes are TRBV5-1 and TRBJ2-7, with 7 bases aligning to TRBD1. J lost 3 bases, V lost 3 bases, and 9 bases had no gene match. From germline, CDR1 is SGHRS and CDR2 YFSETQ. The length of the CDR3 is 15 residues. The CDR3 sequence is CASSSWRQGFYEQYF. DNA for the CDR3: TGCGCCAGCAGCTCCTGGAGACAGGGTTTCTACGAGCAGTACTTC.

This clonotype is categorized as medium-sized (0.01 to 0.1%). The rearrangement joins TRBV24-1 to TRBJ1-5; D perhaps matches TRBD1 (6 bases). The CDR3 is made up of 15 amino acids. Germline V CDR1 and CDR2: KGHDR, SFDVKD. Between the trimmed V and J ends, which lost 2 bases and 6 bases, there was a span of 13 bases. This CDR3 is CATSDSGAGVQPQHF. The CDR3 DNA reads TGTGCCACCAGTGATTCGGGGGCGGGGGTTCAGCCCCAGCATTTT.

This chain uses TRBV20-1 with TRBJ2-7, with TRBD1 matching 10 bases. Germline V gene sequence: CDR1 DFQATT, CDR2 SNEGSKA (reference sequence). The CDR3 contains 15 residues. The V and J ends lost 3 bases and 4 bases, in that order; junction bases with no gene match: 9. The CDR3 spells CSARVTGQGNYEQYF. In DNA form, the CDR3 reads TGCAGTGCTAGGGTAACGGGACAGGGGAATTACGAGCAGTACTTC.

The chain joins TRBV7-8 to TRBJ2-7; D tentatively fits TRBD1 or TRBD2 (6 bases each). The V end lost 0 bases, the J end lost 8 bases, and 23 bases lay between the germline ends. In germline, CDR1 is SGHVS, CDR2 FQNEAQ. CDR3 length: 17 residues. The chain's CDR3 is CASSLAWGASNQPQQYF. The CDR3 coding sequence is TGTGCCAGCAGCTTAGCGTGGGGGGCTAGCAATCAGCCCCAGCAGTACTTC.

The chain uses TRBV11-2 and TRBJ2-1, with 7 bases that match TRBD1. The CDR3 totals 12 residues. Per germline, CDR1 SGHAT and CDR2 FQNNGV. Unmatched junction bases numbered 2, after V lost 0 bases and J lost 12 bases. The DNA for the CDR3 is TGTGCCAGCAGCTTAGAGGGACAGTGGCAGTTCTTC. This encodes CASSLEGQWQFF.

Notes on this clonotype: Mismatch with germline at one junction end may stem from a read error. As DNA, the CDR3 is TGTGCCAGCAGCTTATCTGGGCCTGGAAACACCATATATTTC. This sequence encodes CASSLSGPGNTIYF. The chain employs TRBV7-3 and TRBJ1-3, with unresolved D. CDR3 length equals 14 residues. The V gene's germline CDR1 is SGHTA and CDR2 FQGTGA.

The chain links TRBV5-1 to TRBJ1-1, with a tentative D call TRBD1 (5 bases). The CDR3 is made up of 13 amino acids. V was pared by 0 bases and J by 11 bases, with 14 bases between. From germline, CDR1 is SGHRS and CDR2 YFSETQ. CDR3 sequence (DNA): TGCGCCAGCAGCTTGGGACACGGGGCGGTCGCTTTCTTT. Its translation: CASSLGHGAVAFF.

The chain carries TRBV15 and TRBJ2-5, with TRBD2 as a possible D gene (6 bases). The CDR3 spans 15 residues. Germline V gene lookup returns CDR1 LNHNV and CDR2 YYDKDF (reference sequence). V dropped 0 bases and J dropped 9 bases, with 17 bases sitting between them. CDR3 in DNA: TGTGCCACCAGCAGAGATTTTAGAGGGAGGCAGCCCCAGTACTTC. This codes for CATSRDFRGRQPQYF.

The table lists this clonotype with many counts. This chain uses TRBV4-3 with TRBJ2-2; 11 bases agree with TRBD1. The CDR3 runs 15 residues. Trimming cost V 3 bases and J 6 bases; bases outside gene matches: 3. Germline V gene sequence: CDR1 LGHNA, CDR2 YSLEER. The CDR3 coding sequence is TGCGCCAGCAGCCAGGGGACAGGGGGAGCCGGGGAGCTGTTTTTT. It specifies CASSQGTGGAGELFF.

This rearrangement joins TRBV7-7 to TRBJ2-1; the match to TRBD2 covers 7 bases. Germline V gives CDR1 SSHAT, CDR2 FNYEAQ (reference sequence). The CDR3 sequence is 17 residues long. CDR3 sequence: CARDSSVRGRSYNEQFF. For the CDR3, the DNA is TGTGCTAGAGACTCCTCAGTTCGCGGGAGATCCTACAATGAGCAGTTCTTC.

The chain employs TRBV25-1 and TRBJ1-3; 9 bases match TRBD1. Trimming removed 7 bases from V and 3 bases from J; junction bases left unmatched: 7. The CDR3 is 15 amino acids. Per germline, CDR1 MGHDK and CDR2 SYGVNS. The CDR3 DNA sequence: TGTGCCAGCAATCGGACAGGGGTTTGTGGAAACACCATATATTTT. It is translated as CASNRTGVCGNTIYF.

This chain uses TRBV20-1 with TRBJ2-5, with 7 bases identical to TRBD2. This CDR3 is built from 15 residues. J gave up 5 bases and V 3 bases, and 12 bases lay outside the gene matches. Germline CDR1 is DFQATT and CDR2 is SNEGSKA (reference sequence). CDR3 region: CSASGGGLGRETQYF. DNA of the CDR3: TGCAGTGCTAGTGGGGGAGGACTCGGGAGGGAGACCCAGTACTTC.

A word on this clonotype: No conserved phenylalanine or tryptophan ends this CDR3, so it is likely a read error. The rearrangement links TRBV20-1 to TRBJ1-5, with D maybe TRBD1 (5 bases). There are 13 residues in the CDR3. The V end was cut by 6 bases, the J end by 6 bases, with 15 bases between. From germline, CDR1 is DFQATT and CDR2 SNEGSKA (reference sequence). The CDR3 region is CSAKDWGGQPQHL. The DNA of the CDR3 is TGCAGTGCCAAAGATTGGGGGGGTCAGCCCCAGCATTTA.

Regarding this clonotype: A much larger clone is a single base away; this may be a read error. Written as DNA, the CDR3 is TGTGCCAGCAGTTTATTGAGGCTAGCGGGAGGGCCTGGAGTCTACGAGCAGTACTTC. Residues: CASSLLRLAGGPGVYEQYF. The chain combines TRBV27 with TRBJ2-7; 12 bases fit TRBD2. Trimming cost V 1 base and J 3 bases; bases outside gene matches: 13. From germline, CDR1 is MNHEY and CDR2 SMNVEV (reference sequence). The CDR3 is 19 residues long.

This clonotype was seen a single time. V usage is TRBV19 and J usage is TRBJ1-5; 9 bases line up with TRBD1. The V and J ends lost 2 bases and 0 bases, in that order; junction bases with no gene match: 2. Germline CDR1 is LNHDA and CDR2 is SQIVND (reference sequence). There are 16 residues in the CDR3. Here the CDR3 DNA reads TGTGCCAGTAGTATAAGGACAGGGGCTAGCAATCAGCCCCAGCATTTT. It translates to CASSIRTGASNQPQHF.

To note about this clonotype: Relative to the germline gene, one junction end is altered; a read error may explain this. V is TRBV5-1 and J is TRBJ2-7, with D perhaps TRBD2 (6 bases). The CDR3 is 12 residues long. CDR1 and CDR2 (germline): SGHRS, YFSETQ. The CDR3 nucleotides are TGCGCCAGCTACCGGGGAGGTTACGAGCGGTACTTC. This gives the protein CASYRGGYERYF. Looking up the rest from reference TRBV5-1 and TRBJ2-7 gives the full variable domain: KAGVTQTPRYLIKTRGQQVTLSCSPISGHRSVSWYQQTPGQGLQFLFEYFSETQRNKGNFPGRFSGRQFSNSRSEMNVSTLELGDSALYLCASYRGGYERYFGPGTRLTVT.

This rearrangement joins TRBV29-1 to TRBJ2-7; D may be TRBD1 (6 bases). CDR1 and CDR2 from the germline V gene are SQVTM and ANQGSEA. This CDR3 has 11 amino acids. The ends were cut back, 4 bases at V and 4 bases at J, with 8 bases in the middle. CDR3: CSVGGLYEQYF. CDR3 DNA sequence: TGCAGCGTTGGGGGGCTGTACGAGCAGTACTTC.

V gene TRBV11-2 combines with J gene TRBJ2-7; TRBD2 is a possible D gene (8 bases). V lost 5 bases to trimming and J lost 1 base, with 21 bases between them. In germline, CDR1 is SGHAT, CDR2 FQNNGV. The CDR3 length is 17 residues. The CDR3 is CASSLGRGRRESYEQYF. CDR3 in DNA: TGTGCCAGCAGCCTCGGGAGGGGGCGCCGGGAATCCTACGAGCAGTACTTC.

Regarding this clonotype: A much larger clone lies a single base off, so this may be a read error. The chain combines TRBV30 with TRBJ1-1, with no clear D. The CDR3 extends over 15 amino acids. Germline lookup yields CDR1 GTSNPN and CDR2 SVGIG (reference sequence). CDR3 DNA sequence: TGTGCCAGGAGGCGCGCGGGGAGTGAGGGCACTGAAGCTTTCTTT. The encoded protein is CARRRAGSEGTEAFF.

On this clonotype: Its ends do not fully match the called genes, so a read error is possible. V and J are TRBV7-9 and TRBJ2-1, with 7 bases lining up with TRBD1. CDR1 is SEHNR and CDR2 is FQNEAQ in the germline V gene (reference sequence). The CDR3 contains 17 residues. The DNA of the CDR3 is TGTGCCGGCAGCCAGAACTCCCTGGGGCTGGGGGACAGTGAGCAGTTCTTC. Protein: CAGSQNSLGLGDSEQFF.

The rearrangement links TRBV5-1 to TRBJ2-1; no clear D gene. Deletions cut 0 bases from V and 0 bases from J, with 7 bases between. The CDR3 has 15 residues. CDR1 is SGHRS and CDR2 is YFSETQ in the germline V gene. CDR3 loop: CASSLGYSSYNEQFF. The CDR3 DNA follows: TGCGCCAGCAGCTTGGGCTATTCCTCCTACAATGAGCAGTTCTTC.

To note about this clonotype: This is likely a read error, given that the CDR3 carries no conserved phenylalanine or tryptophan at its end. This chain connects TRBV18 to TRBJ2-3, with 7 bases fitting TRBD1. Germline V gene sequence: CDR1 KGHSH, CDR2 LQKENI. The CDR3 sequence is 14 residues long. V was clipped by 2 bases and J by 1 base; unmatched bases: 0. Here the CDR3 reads CASSPGTGTDTQYL. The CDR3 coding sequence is TGTGCCAGCTCACCAGGGACAGGCACAGATACGCAGTATTTG.

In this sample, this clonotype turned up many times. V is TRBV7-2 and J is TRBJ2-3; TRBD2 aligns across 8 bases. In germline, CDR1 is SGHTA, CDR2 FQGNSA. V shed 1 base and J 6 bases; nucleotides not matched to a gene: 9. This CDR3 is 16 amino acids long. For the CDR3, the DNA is TGTGCCAGCAGCTTAGATATCGGGAGGGCGGGCGATACGCAGTATTTT. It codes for CASSLDIGRAGDTQYF.